This T cell receptor (beta chain) was observed in a study of blood T cells in healthy people across ages. Study-wide results and caveats: With age, beta diversity per million T cells declined roughly linearly, significantly by about 40.

CDR3 length: 13 amino acids. Germline V lookup: CDR1 KGHDR, CDR2 SFDVKD. The V end lost 7 bases, the J end lost 3 bases, and 11 bases lay between the germline ends. The use of a sample-barcoded 5' primer and a J-beta primer mix characterized a second PCR of 7 to 11 cycles. MiXCR, applied by TCRdb to the 5' RACE reads, yields one record per CDR3 protein. The data show hundreds of thousands of distinct CDR3 sequences, around 42% seen once. Worth noting for this clonotype: Antigen unknown.

In each sample, at least 7 million PBMCs were isolated. Total RNA was isolated from each sample in quantities of at least 5 micrograms. The rearrangement joins TRBV24-1 to TRBJ2-5, with TRBD1 as a possible D gene (5 bases). Sequences were obtained from blood. This receptor was taken from a man in his sixties in good health. CDR3 sequence reads: CATRGPFKETQYF. In nucleotides, the CDR3 is TGTGCCACCAGGGGGCCCTTCAAAGAGACCCAGTACTTC.